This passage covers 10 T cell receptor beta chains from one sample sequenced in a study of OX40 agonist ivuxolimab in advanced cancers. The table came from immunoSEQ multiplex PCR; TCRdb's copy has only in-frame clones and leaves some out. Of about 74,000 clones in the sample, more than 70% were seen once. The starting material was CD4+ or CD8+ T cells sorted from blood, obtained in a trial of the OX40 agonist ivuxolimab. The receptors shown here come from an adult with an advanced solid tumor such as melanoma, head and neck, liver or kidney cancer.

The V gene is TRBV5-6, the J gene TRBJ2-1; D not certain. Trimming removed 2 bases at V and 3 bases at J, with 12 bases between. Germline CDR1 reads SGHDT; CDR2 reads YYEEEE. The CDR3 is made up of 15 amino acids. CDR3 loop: CASSFGLVGYNEQFF. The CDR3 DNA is TGTGCCAGCAGCTTTGGGCTAGTTGGCTACAATGAGCAGTTCTTC.

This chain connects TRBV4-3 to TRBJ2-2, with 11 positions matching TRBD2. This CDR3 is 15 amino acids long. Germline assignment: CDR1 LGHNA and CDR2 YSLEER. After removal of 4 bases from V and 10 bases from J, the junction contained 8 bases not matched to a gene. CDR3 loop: CASSPQILAGVELFF. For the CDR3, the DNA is TGCGCCAGCAGCCCCCAAATACTAGCGGGGGTGGAGCTGTTTTTT.

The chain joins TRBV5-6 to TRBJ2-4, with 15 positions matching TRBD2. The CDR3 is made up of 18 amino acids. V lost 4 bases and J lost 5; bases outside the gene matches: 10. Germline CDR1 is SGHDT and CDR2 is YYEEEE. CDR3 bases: TGTGCCAGCAGCACCGGGACTAGCGGGGGGAGCCTGCAAAACATTCAGTACTTC. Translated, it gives CASSTGTSGGSLQNIQYF.

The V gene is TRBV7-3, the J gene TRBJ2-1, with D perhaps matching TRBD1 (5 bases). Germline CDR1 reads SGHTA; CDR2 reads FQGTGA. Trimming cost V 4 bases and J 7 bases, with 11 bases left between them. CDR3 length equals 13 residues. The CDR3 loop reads CASSSQERNEQFF. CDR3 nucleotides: TGTGCCAGCAGCTCACAGGAGAGGAATGAGCAGTTCTTC.

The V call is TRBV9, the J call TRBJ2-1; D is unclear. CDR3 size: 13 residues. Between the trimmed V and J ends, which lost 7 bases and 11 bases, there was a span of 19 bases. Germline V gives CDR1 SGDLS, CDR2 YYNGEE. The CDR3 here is CASAKGDMTQQFF. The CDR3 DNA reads TGTGCCAGCGCAAAGGGTGATATGACTCAGCAGTTCTTC.

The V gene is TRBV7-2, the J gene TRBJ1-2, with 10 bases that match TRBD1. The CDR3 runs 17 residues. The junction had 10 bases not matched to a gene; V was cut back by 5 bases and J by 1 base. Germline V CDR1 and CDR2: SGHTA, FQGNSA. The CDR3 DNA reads TGTGCCAGCAGCCCCCTTTTCGGACAGGGGGGTAACTATGGCTACACCTTC. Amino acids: CASSPLFGQGGNYGYTF. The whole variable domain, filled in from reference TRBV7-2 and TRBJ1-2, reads GAGVSQSPSNKVTEKGKDVELRCDPISGHTALYWYRQSLGQGLEFLIYFQGNSAPDKSGLPSDRFSAERTGGSVSTLTIQRTQQEDSAVYLCASSPLFGQGGNYGYTFGSGTRLTVV.

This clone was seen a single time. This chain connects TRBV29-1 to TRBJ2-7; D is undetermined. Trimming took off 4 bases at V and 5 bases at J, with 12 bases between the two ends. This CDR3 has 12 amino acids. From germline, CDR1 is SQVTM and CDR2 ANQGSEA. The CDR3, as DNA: TGCAGCGTTGGTCGGACGGGCGACGAGCAGTACTTC. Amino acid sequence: CSVGRTGDEQYF.

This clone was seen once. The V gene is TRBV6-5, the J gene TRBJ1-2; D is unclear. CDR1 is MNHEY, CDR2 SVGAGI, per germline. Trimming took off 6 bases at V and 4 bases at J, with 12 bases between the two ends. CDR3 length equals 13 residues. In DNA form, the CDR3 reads TGTGCCAGCAGCCAGGACCTTCTCTATGGCTACACCTTC. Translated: CASSQDLLYGYTF.

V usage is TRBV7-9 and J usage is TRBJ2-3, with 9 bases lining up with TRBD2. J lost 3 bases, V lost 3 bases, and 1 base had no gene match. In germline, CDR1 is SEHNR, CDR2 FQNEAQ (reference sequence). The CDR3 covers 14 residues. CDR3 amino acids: CASSFSGRTDTQYF. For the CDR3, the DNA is TGTGCCAGCAGCTTTAGCGGGAGAACAGATACGCAGTATTTT.

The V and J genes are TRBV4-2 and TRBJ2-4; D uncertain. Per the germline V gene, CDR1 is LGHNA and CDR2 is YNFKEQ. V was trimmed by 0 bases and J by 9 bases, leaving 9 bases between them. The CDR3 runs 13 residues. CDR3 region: CASSQDDFGIQYF. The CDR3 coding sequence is TGTGCCAGCAGCCAAGACGATTTCGGCATTCAGTACTTC.